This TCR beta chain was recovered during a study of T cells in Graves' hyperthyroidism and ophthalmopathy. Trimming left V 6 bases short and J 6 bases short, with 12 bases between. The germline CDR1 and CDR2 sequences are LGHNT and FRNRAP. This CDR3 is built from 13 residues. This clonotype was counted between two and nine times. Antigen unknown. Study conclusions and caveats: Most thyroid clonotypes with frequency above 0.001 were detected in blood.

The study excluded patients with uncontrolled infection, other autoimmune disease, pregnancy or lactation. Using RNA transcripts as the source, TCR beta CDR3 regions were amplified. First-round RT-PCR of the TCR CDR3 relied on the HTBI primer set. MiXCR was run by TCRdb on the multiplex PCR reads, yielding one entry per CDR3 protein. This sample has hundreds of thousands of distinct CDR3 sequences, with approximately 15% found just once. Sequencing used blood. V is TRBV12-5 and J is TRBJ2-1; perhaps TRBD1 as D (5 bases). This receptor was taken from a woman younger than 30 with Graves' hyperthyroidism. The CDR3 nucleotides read TGTGCTAGTGGGCAGGGAAGTGCCAATGAGCAGTTCTTC. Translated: CASGQGSANEQFF.